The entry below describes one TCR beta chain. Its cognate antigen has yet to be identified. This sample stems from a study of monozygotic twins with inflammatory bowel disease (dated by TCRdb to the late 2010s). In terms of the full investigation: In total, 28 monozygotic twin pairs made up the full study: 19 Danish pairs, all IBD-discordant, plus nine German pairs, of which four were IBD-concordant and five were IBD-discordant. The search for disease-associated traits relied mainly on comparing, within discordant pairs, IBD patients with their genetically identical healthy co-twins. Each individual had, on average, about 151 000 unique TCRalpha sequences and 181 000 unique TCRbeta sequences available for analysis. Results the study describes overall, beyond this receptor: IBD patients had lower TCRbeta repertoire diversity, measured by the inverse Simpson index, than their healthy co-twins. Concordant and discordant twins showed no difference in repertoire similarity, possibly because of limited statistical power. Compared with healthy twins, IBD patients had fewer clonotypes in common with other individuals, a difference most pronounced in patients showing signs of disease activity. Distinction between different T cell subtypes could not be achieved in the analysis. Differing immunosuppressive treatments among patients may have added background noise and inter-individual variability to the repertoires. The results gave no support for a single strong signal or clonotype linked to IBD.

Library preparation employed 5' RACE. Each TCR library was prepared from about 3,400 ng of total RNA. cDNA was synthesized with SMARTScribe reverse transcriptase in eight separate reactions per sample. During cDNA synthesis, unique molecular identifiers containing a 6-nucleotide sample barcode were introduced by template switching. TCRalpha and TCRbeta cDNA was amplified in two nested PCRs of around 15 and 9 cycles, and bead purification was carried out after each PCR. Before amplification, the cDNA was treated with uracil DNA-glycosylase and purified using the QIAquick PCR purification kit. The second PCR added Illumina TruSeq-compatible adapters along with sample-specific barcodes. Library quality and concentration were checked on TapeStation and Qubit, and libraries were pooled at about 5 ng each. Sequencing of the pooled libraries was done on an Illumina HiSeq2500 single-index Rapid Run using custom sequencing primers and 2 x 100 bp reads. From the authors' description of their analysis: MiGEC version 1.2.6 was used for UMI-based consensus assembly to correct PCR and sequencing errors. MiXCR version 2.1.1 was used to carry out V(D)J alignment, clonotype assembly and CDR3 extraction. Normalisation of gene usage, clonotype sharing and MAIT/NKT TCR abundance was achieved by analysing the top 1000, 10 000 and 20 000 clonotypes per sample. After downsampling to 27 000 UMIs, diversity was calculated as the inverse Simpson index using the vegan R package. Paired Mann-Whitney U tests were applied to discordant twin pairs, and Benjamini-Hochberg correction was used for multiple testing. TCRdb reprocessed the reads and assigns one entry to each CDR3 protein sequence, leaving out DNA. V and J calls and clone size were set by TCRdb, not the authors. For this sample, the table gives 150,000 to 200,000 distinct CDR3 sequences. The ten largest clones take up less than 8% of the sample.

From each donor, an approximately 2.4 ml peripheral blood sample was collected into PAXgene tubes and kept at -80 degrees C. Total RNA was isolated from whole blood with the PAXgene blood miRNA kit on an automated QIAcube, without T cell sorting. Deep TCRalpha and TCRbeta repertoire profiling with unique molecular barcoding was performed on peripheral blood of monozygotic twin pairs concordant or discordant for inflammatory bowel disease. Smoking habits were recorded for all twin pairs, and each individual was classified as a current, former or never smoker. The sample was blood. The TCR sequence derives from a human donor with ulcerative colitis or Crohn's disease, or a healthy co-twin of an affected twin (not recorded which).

The CDR3 reads CSVTDRTTEAFF. In this chain, TRBV29-1 is recombined with TRBJ1-1; TCRdb lists TRBD1, though no DNA is available to test this call. From the cysteine through the phenylalanine, the CDR3 covers 12 amino acids. The DNA is not on file. From a lookup of the germline V gene, CDR1 and CDR2 are SQVTM and ANQGSEA. With the portions outside the CDR3 filled from the reference TRBV29-1 and TRBJ1-1 genes, the complete variable region becomes SAVISQKPSRDICQRGTSLTIQCQVDSQVTMMFWYRQQPGQSLTLIATANQGSEATYESGFVIDKFPISRPNLTFSTLTVSNMSPEDSSIYLCSVTDRTTEAFFGQGTRLTVV.